Following are 18 T cell receptor beta chains from one sample sequenced in a study of T cells in Graves' hyperthyroidism and ophthalmopathy. Researchers took RNA transcripts and amplified the TCR beta CDR3 regions from them. TCR CDR3 underwent first-round RT-PCR with the HTBI primer set. TCRdb ran MiXCR on the multiplex PCR reads and lists one entry per CDR3 protein. The table lists roughly 360,000 distinct CDR3 sequences, around an eighth of them singletons, with 20% in the top ten. Sequencing was done on a sample of blood. Receptors originate from a man aged 25 to 40 with Graves' hyperthyroidism that later progressed to Graves' ophthalmopathy.

This clonotype was seen at least ten times. This chain joins TRBV28 and TRBJ1-1; TRBD1 aligns across 7 bases. V shed 2 bases and J 4 bases; nucleotides not matched to a gene: 7. The CDR3 runs to 15 residues. Germline-derived CDR1 and CDR2 are MDHEN and SYDVKM. The CDR3 here is CASSLGDSWTTEAFF. The CDR3 DNA sequence: TGTGCCAGCAGTTTAGGGGACAGCTGGACCACTGAAGCTTTCTTT.

There are many counts of this clonotype. Here the CDR3 reads CSARERGGYNEQFF. The DNA of the CDR3 is TGCAGTGCTAGAGAGCGGGGGGGCTACAATGAGCAGTTCTTC. The J gene is TRBJ2-1, the V gene TRBV20-1; 9 bases match TRBD2. The germline CDR1 and CDR2 sequences are DFQATT and SNEGSKA (reference sequence). V lost 0 bases, J lost 3 bases, and 0 bases stayed unmatched. This CDR3 is 14 amino acids long.

This clonotype came up many times. The chain recombines TRBV11-3 with TRBJ2-7, with TRBD2 matching over 12 bases. Germline values: CDR1 SGHNT, CDR2 YENEEA. The CDR3 is 14 amino acids. The junction had 4 bases not matched to a gene; V was cut back by 6 bases and J by 4 bases. The CDR3 DNA reads as TGTGCCAGCAGGCTAGCGGGGGGGCCTTACGAGCAGTACTTC. This translates into CASRLAGGPYEQYF.

This clonotype was picked up many times. The chain employs TRBV7-3 and TRBJ2-3; 9 nucleotides match TRBD1. CDR1 is SGHTA, CDR2 FQGTGA, per germline. The CDR3 totals 13 residues. The J segment lost 5 bases and the V segment lost 3 bases, leaving 0 bases of the junction unmatched. CDR3: CASSLTGGDTQYF. CDR3 bases: TGTGCCAGCAGCTTGACAGGGGGAGATACGCAGTATTTT. The full variable domain, completed using reference TRBV7-3 and TRBJ2-3, is GAGVSQTPSNKVTEKGKYVELRCDPISGHTALYWYRQSLGQGPEFLIYFQGTGAADDSGLPNDRFFAVRPEGSVSTLKIQRTERGDSAVYLCASSLTGGDTQYFGPGTRLTVL.

This clonotype was observed a few times. J is TRBJ1-4 and V is TRBV5-4; 7 bases align to TRBD1. The CDR3 consists of 14 residues. The germline V gene encodes CDR1 SGHNT and CDR2 YYREEE (reference sequence). V was clipped by 0 bases and J by 6 bases; unmatched bases: 2. This CDR3 is CASSLETGDEKLFF. In DNA form, the CDR3 reads TGTGCCAGCAGCTTGGAAACAGGGGATGAAAAACTGTTTTTT. The variable domain in full, completed from reference TRBV5-4 and TRBJ1-4, reads ETGVTQSPTHLIKTRGQQVTLRCSSQSGHNTVSWYQQALGQGPQFIFQYYREEENGRGNFPPRFSGLQFPNYSSELNVNALELDDSALYLCASSLETGDEKLFFGSGTQLSVL.

In its sample, this clonotype was seen a few times. The chain is built from TRBV7-9 and TRBJ1-3; tentative D call: TRBD1 (6 bases). Germline loops: CDR1 SEHNR, CDR2 FQNEAQ (reference sequence). The CDR3 consists of 14 residues. The germline V and J ends were trimmed by 5 bases and 0 bases, with 8 bases remaining between them. The CDR3 here is CASSTGISGNTIYF. In nucleotides, the CDR3 is TGTGCCAGCAGCACAGGGATCTCTGGAAACACCATATATTTT. Full variable domain (missing parts from reference TRBV7-9 and TRBJ1-3): DTGVSQNPRHKITKRGQNVTFRCDPISEHNRLYWYRQTLGQGPEFLTYFQNEAQLEKSRLLSDRFSAERPKGSFSTLEIQRTEQGDSAMYLCASSTGISGNTIYFGEGSWLTVV.

There are many counts of this clonotype. The V call is TRBV5-6, the J call TRBJ2-3; D perhaps matches TRBD2 (6 bases). V was pared by 3 bases and J by 4 bases, with 6 bases between. Germline CDR1 reads SGHDT; CDR2 reads YYEEEE. This CDR3 has 12 amino acids. Written as DNA, the CDR3 is TGTGCCAGCAGCTGGGAGGCAGATACGCAGTATTTT. It specifies CASSWEADTQYF. Complete variable domain (other parts from reference TRBV5-6 and TRBJ2-3): DAGVTQSPTHLIKTRGQQVTLRCSPKSGHDTVSWYQQALGQGPQFIFQYYEEEERQRGNFPDRFSGHQFPNYSSELNVNALLLGDSALYLCASSWEADTQYFGPGTRLTVL.

Ten or more counts support this clonotype. The chain links TRBV2 to TRBJ2-2; 13 nucleotides line up with TRBD2. The CDR3 is 15 amino acids. V lost 6 bases and J lost 4; bases outside the gene matches: 2. CDR1 is SNHLY, CDR2 FYNNEI, per germline. The CDR3 nucleotides read TGTGCCAGCAGGAGACTAGCGGGGGGCACCGGGGAGCTGTTTTTT. Translating gives CASRRLAGGTGELFF.

This clonotype came up once. CDR3 in DNA: TGTGCCAGCAGATCGAGCGGGGGGTCTTTCAATGAGCAGTTCTTC. It specifies CASRSSGGSFNEQFF. V is TRBV6-1 and J is TRBJ2-1, with 9 bases that match TRBD2. The V and J ends lost 6 bases and 6 bases, in that order; junction bases with no gene match: 9. The CDR3 extends over 15 amino acids. CDR1 is MNHNS and CDR2 is SASEGT in the germline V gene.

For this clonotype: Since no conserved phenylalanine or tryptophan closes the CDR3, a read error is the likely cause. The rearrangement joins TRBV28 to TRBJ1-6; possibly TRBD1 for D (6 bases). Germline loops: CDR1 MDHEN, CDR2 SYDVKM. The CDR3 runs 16 residues. The V end lost 5 bases, the J end lost 8 bases, and 19 bases lay between the germline ends. The CDR3 DNA sequence: TGTGCCAGCAGTCCCCACCCACAGGGAAAGGATTCACCCCTCCACCTT. Amino acids: CASSPHPQGKDSPLHL.

This clonotype showed up just a few times. The V call is TRBV7-9, the J call TRBJ1-4; no definite D call. Trimming removed 5 bases at V and 8 bases at J, with 15 bases between. CDR3 length: 14 amino acids. Germline CDR1 is SEHNR and CDR2 is FQNEAQ (reference sequence). The CDR3 DNA reads TGTGCCAGCAGCCAAATTAGAAACGGGGAAAAACTGTTTTTT. Translation: CASSQIRNGEKLFF.

This clonotype was counted a few times. The V and J genes are TRBV13 and TRBJ2-2; the match to TRBD2 covers 11 bases. Unmatched junction bases numbered 2, after V lost 4 bases and J lost 4 bases. The CDR3 length is 15 residues. Per the germline V gene, CDR1 is PRHDT and CDR2 is FYEKMQ (reference sequence). CDR3 in amino acids: CASSYGTSGTGELFF. CDR3 sequence (DNA): TGTGCCAGCAGCTATGGGACTAGCGGCACCGGGGAGCTGTTTTTT.

This clonotype showed up just a few times. The chain carries TRBV5-1 and TRBJ2-3; no clear D. Looked up from germline, CDR1 is SGHRS and CDR2 is YFSETQ. V was trimmed by 1 base and J by 5 bases, leaving 8 bases between them. This CDR3 is built from 13 residues. CDR3 DNA sequence: TGCGCCAGCAGCTTGAGTCGTCTAGATACGCAGTATTTT. Translated: CASSLSRLDTQYF.

The sample holds many counts of this clonotype. This sequence joins TRBV5-1 and TRBJ2-5; 11 nucleotides line up with TRBD2. This CDR3 contains 14 residues. Looked up from germline, CDR1 is SGHRS and CDR2 is YFSETQ. J was trimmed by 4 bases and V by 4 bases; bases with no gene match: 3. In nucleotides, the CDR3 is TGCGCCAGCAGCGGGGGGACTAGCGGAGAGACCCAGTACTTC. This gives the protein CASSGGTSGETQYF.

This clonotype was detected ten times or more. The gene calls are TRBV7-9 and TRBJ2-3, with D maybe TRBD1 (5 bases). V shed 5 bases and J shed 0 bases, with 9 bases lying between them. Germline CDR1 is SEHNR and CDR2 is FQNEAQ (reference sequence). The CDR3 sequence is 14 residues long. CDR3 nucleotides: TGTGCCAGCAGCATCGACAGTAGCACAGATACGCAGTATTTT. It specifies CASSIDSSTDTQYF.

The rearrangement uses TRBV20-1 and TRBJ2-5, with D perhaps given as TRBD1 or TRBD2 (5 bases each). V was clipped by 2 bases and J by 7 bases, with 23 bases between them. From germline, CDR1 is DFQATT and CDR2 SNEGSKA (reference sequence). This CDR3 spans 16 amino acids. As DNA, the CDR3 is TGCAGTGCTAGACCCCCGACCGGGACGGTAACGGGGACCCAGTACTTC. Translation gives CSARPPTGTVTGTQYF.

The chain employs TRBV18 and TRBJ2-2; the D is unclear. The CDR3 loop spans 15 amino acids. Trimming left V 4 bases short and J 4 bases short, with 13 bases between. CDR1 and CDR2 from the germline V gene are KGHSH and LQKENI. The CDR3 reads CASSLTKSLTGELFF. The DNA for the CDR3 is TGTGCCAGCTCACTAACTAAGTCGCTCACCGGGGAGCTGTTTTTT.

Concerning this clonotype: One base away lies a much larger clone, so this may be a sequencing read error. The rearrangement uses TRBV6-5 and TRBJ2-2, with D maybe TRBD1 (5 bases). The J call may be wrong; the DNA end is better matched by TRBJ1-1. In germline, CDR1 is MNHEY, CDR2 SVGAGI. This CDR3 contains 14 residues. The CDR3: CASSSTGSLGRAFF. CDR3 nucleotide sequence: TGTGCCAGCAGTTCCACAGGCAGTCTCGGACGAGCTTTCTTT.